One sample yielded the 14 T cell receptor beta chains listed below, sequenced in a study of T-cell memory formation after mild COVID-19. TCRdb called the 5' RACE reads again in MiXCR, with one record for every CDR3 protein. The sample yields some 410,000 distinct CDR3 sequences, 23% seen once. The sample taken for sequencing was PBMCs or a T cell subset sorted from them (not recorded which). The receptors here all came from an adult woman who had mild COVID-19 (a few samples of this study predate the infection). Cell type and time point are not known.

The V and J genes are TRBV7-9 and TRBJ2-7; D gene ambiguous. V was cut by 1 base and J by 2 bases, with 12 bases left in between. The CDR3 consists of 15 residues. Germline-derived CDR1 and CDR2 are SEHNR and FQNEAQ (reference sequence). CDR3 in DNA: TGTGCCAGCAGCTTAGTAACCAGTTTTACCTACGAGCAGTACTTC. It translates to CASSLVTSFTYEQYF.

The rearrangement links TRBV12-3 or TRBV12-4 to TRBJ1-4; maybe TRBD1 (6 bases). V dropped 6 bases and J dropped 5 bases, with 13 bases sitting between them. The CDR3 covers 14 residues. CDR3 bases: TGTGCCAGCAGACCGGGACAACGGAATGAAAAACTGTTTTTT. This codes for CASRPGQRNEKLFF.

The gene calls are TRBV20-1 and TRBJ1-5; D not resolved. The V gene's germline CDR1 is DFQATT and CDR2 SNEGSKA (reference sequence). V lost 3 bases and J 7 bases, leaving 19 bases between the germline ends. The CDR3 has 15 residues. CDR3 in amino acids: CSASKGTETDQPQHF. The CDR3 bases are TGCAGTGCTAGTAAGGGCACAGAGACCGACCAGCCCCAGCATTTT.

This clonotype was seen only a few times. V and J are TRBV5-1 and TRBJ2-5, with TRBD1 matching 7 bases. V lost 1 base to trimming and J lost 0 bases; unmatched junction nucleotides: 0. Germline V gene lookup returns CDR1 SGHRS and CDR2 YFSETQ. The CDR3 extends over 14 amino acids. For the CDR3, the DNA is TGCGCCAGCAGCTTGCAGGGGGACCAAGAGACCCAGTACTTC. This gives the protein CASSLQGDQETQYF.

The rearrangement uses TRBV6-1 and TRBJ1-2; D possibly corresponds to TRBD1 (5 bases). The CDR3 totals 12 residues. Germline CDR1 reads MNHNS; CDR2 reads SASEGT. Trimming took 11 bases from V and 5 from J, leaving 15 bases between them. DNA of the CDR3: TGTGCCGGGGGGAGGGTACGGTATGGCTACACCTTC. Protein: CAGGRVRYGYTF.

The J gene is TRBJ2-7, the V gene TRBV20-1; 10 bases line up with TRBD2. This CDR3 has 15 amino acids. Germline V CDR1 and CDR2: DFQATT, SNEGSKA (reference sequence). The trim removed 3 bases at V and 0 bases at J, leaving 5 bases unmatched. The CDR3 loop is CSASRGLAFSYEQYF. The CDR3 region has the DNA TGCAGTGCTAGCAGGGGACTAGCGTTCTCCTACGAGCAGTACTTC.

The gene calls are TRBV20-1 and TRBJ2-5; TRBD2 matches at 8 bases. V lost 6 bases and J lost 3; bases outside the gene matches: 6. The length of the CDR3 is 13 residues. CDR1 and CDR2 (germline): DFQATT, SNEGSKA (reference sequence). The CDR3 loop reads CSAVGLDEETQYF. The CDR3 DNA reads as TGCAGTGCCGTGGGACTAGATGAAGAGACCCAGTACTTC.

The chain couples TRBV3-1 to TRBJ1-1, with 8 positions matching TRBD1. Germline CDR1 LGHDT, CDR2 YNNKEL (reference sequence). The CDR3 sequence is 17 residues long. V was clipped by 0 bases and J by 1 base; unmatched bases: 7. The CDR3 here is CASSQDRQGSWNTEAFF. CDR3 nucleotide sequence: TGTGCCAGCAGCCAAGACCGACAGGGGAGCTGGAACACTGAAGCTTTCTTT.

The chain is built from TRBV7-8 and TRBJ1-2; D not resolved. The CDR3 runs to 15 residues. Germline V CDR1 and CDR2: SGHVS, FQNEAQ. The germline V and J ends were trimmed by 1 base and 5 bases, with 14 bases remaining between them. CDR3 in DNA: TGTGCCAGCAGCTTAGGTCGGGGTGTTGCATATGGCTACACCTTC. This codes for CASSLGRGVAYGYTF. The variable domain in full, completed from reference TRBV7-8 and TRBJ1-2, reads GAGVSQSPRYKVAKRGQDVALRCDPISGHVSLFWYQQALGQGPEFLTYFQNEAQLDKSGLPSDRFFAERPEGSVSTLKIQRTQQEDSAVYLCASSLGRGVAYGYTFGSGTRLTVV.

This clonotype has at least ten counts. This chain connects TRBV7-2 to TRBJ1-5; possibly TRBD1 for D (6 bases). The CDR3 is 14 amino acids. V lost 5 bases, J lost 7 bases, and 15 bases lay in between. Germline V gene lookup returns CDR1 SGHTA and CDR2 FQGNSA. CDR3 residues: CASSPGGWGQPQHF. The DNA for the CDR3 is TGTGCCAGCAGCCCTGGGGGCTGGGGGCAGCCCCAGCATTTT.

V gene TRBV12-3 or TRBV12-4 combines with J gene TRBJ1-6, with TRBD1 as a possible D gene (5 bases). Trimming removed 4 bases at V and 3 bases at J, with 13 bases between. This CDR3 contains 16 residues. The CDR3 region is CASSSAGGVYNSPLHF. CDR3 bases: TGTGCCAGCAGTTCCGCGGGGGGTGTCTATAATTCACCCCTCCACTTT.

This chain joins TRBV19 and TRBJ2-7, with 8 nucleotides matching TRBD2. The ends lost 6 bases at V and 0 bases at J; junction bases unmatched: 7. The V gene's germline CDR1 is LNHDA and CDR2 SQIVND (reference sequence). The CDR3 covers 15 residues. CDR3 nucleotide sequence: TGTGCCAGTAGCGGGCACACTAGCGGCTCCTACGAGCAGTACTTC. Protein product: CASSGHTSGSYEQYF.

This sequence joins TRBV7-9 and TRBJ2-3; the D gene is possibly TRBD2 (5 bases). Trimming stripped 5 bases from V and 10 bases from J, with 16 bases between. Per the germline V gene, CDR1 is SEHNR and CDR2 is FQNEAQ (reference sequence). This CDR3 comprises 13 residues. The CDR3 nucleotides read TGTGCCAGCAGCCCGGACTTGAAGCAGGCGCAGTATTTT. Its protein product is CASSPDLKQAQYF.

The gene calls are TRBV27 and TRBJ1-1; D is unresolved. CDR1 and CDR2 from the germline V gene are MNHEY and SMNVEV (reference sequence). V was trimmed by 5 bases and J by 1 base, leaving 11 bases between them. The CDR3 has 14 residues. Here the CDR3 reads CASSHFAGNTEAFF. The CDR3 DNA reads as TGTGCCAGCAGTCACTTTGCGGGGAACACTGAAGCTTTCTTT.